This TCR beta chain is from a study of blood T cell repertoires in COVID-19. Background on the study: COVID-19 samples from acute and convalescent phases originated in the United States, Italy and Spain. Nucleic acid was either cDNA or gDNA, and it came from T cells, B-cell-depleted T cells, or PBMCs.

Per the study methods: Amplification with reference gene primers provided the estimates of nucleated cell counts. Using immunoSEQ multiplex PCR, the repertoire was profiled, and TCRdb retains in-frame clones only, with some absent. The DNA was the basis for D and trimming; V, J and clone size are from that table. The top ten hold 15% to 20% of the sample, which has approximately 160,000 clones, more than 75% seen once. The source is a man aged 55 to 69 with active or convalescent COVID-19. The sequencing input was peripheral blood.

The CDR3 sequence is CASMPGRYSNQPQHF. The DNA of the CDR3 is TGTGCCAGCATGCCAGGCCGCTATAGCAATCAGCCCCAGCATTTT. The V gene is TRBV6-5, the J gene TRBJ1-5; D gene ambiguous. The germline V and J ends were trimmed by 7 bases and 0 bases, with 13 bases remaining between them. This CDR3 has 15 amino acids. Germline V gene lookup returns CDR1 MNHEY and CDR2 SVGAGI.